Each of the 5 T cell receptor beta chains below was sequenced from the same sample in a study of beta chain features in type 1 diabetes. Regarding the study as a whole: When Type 1 diabetes patients were examined, their TCRB CDR3s proved moderately but significantly shorter in all four CD4+ subsets.

These TCRs are of unknown antigen specificity. What was sequenced were expressed TCRB transcripts, since all of the isolated RNA had been reverse transcribed. Measured with immunoSEQ multiplex PCR; TCRdb has only the in-frame clones, and not every one. This sample has a few hundred thousand clones, with over 8.5% found just once. Sequencing was done on a sample of central memory CD4+ T cells from blood. The receptor set was obtained from a man younger than 40 with type 1 diabetes.

This clone was seen a few times. The chain is built from TRBV6-5 and TRBJ2-7; D remains ambiguous. The CDR3 extends over 12 amino acids. Germline CDR1 reads MNHEY; CDR2 reads SVGAGI. V dropped 4 bases and J dropped 5 bases, with 9 bases sitting between them. CDR3 nucleotide sequence: TGTGCCAGCAGTTCACGACAAAACGAGCAGTACTTC. Translation: CASSSRQNEQYF.

The chain links TRBV10-2 to TRBJ2-7; 7 nucleotides line up with TRBD1. The ends lost 3 bases at V and 3 bases at J; junction bases unmatched: 5. The CDR3 has 14 residues. Looked up from germline, CDR1 is WSHSY and CDR2 is SAAADI. This CDR3 reads CASSDRDRNYEQYF. The DNA of the CDR3 is TGCGCCAGCAGTGATAGGGACAGAAACTACGAGCAGTACTTC.

This clone was detected a few times. This rearrangement joins TRBV7-2 to TRBJ2-1, with TRBD2 as a possible D gene (6 bases). This CDR3 has 15 residues. V dropped 2 bases and J dropped 4 bases, with 12 bases sitting between them. The germline V gene encodes CDR1 SGHTA and CDR2 FQGNSA. CDR3 sequence reads: CASSLSLGGYNEQFF. The CDR3 DNA follows: TGTGCCAGCAGCTTAAGCCTGGGGGGATACAATGAGCAGTTCTTC. The whole variable domain, filled in from reference TRBV7-2 and TRBJ2-1, reads GAGVSQSPSNKVTEKGKDVELRCDPISGHTALYWYRQSLGQGLEFLIYFQGNSAPDKSGLPSDRFSAERTGGSVSTLTIQRTQQEDSAVYLCASSLSLGGYNEQFFGPGTRLTVL.

This chain uses TRBV29-1 with TRBJ1-2; a possible D gene is TRBD1 (5 bases). Between the trimmed V and J ends, which lost 7 bases and 1 base, there was a span of 13 bases. Germline CDR1 is SQVTM and CDR2 is ANQGSEA. The CDR3 is 13 residues long. CDR3 protein: CSGEGDLNYGYTF. In DNA, the CDR3 is TGCAGCGGGGAAGGGGATCTTAACTATGGCTACACCTTC.

This clone was found a few times. The chain has TRBV5-6 and TRBJ2-3; TRBD2 agrees at 10 bases. Germline CDR1 reads SGHDT; CDR2 reads YYEEEE. V was pared by 2 bases and J by 3 bases, with 6 bases of the junction left unmatched. The CDR3 length is 16 residues. The CDR3 loop reads CASSFQAGGPTDTQYF. CDR3 nucleotides: TGTGCCAGCAGCTTTCAAGCGGGAGGGCCGACAGATACGCAGTATTTT.